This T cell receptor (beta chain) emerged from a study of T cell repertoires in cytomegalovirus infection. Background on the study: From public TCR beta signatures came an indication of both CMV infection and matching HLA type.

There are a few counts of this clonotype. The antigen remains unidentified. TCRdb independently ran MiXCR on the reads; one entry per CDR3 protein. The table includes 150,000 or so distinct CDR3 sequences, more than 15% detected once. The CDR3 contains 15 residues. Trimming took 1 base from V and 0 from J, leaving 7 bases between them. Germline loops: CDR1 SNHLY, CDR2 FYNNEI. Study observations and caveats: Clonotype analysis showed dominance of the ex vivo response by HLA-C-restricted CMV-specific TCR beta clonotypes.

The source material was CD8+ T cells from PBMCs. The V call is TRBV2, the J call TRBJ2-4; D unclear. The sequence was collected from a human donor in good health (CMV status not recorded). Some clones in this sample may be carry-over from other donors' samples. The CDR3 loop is CASSEGVGAKNIQYF. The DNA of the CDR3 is TGTGCCAGCAGTGAAGGGGTCGGAGCCAAAAACATTCAGTACTTC.